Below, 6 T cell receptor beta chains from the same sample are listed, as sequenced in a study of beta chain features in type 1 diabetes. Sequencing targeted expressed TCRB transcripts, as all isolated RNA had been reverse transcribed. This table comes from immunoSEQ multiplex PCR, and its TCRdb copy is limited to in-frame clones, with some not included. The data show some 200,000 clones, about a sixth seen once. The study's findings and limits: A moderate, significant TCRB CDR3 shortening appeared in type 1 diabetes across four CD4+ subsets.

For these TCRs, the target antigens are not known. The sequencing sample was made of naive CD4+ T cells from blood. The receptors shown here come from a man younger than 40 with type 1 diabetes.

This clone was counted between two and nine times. The CDR3 loop is CASSSGLAGASYEQYF. The CDR3, as DNA: TGTGCCAGCAGCTCCGGACTAGCGGGGGCCTCCTACGAGCAGTACTTC. The chain employs TRBV7-9 and TRBJ2-7; 13 bases fit TRBD2. The CDR3 totals 16 residues. Germline CDR1 is SEHNR and CDR2 is FQNEAQ (reference sequence). V gave up 4 bases and J gave up 0 bases; unmatched junction bases: 3.

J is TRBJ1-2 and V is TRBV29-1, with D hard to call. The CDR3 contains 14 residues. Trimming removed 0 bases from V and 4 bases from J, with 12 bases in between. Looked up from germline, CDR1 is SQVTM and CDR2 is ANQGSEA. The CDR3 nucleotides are TGCAGCGTTGAAGATCTCGAGGCTAGCTATGGCTACACCTTC. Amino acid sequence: CSVEDLEASYGYTF.

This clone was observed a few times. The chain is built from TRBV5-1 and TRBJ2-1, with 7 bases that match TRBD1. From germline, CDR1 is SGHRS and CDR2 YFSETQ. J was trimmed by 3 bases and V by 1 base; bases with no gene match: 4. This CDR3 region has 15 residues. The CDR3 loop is CASSLSTGDYNEQFF. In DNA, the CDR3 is TGCGCCAGCAGCTTGAGCACAGGGGACTACAATGAGCAGTTCTTC.

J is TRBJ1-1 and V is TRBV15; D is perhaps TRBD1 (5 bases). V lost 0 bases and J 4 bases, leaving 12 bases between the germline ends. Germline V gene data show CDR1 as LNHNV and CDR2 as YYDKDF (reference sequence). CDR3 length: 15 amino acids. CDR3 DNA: TGTGCCACCAGCAGAGATGGCAAGGGGAGCACTGAAGCTTTCTTT. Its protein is CATSRDGKGSTEAFF.

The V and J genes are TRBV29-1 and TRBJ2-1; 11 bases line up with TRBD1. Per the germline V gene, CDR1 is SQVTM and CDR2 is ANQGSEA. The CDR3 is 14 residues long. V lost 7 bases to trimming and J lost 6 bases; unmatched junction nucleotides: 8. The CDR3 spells CSGIPGQGGNEQFF. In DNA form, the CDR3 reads TGCAGCGGAATACCGGGACAGGGGGGCAATGAGCAGTTCTTC.

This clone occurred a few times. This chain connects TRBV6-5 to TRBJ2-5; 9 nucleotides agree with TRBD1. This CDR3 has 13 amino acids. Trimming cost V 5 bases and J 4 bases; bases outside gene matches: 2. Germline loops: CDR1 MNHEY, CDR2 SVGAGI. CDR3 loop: CASSLTGGETQYF. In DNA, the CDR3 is TGTGCCAGCAGTCTGACAGGGGGAGAGACCCAGTACTTC.